The 7 T cell receptor beta chains below were found in one sample sequenced in a study of blood T cell repertoires in COVID-19. Sequencing used immunoSEQ multiplex PCR; TCRdb keeps in-frame clones, though not all of them. The sample includes over 65,000 clones, roughly 78% of them seen just once. Input material: peripheral blood. The receptors here all came from a man in his 60s with COVID-19, enrolled during active disease.

This chain uses TRBV27 with TRBJ1-2; 7 bases agree with TRBD1. Germline CDR1 MNHEY, CDR2 SMNVEV (reference sequence). Trimming took 4 bases from V and 4 from J; bases not matched to a gene: 3. The CDR3 spans 13 residues. The CDR3: CASSSTGVYGYTF. The CDR3, as DNA: TGTGCCAGCAGTTCCACAGGGGTCTATGGCTACACCTTC.

The chain couples TRBV11-2 to TRBJ2-1, with unresolved D. CDR1 is SGHAT, CDR2 FQNNGV, per germline. The V gene lost 1 base and the J gene lost 10 bases, with 8 bases spanning the gap. This CDR3 is built from 12 residues. CDR3 in amino acids: CASSLVNSEQFF. Written as DNA, the CDR3 is TGTGCCAGCAGCTTAGTGAACAGCGAGCAGTTCTTC.

The chain employs TRBV19 and TRBJ2-7; D may be TRBD1 (5 bases). The germline V gene encodes CDR1 LNHDA and CDR2 SQIVND (reference sequence). V was trimmed by 9 bases and J by 1 base, leaving 10 bases between them. The CDR3 has 12 amino acids. The CDR3: CASQDISYEQYF. Here the CDR3 DNA reads TGTGCCAGCCAGGACATTTCCTACGAGCAGTACTTC. Looking up the rest from reference TRBV19 and TRBJ2-7 gives the full variable domain: DGGITQSPKYLFRKEGQNVTLSCEQNLNHDAMYWYRQDPGQGLRLIYYSQIVNDFQKGDIAEGYSVSREKKESFPLTVTSAQKNPTAFYLCASQDISYEQYFGPGTRLTVT.

The V gene is TRBV29-1, the J gene TRBJ2-3; D is possibly TRBD1 (5 bases). Trimming removed 3 bases at V and 6 bases at J, with 13 bases between. CDR1 SQVTM and CDR2 ANQGSEA come from the germline V gene. The CDR3 runs 13 residues. In DNA, the CDR3 is TGCAGCGTTGATATTGACCAGGGTGATACGCAGTATTTT. Protein sequence: CSVDIDQGDTQYF.

V is TRBV6-5 and J is TRBJ1-5; D may be TRBD1 (5 bases). The length of the CDR3 is 15 residues. V was clipped by 8 bases and J by 7 bases, with 21 bases between them. The germline V gene encodes CDR1 MNHEY and CDR2 SVGAGI. The CDR3 is CASAAGQGLGQPQHF. The CDR3 DNA follows: TGTGCCAGCGCAGCGGGTCAGGGCCTAGGGCAGCCCCAGCATTTT.

This chain uses TRBV11-2 with TRBJ2-7; the D is unclear. The V gene's germline CDR1 is SGHAT and CDR2 FQNNGV. The V end was cut by 4 bases, the J end by 1 base, with 11 bases between. The CDR3 is 14 residues long. The chain's CDR3 is CASSSLKFSYEQYF. As DNA, the CDR3 is TGTGCCAGCAGCTCACTTAAATTTTCCTACGAGCAGTACTTC.

J is TRBJ1-2 and V is TRBV15; 10 positions match TRBD1. This CDR3 spans 16 amino acids. Germline loops: CDR1 LNHNV, CDR2 YYDKDF (reference sequence). Unmatched junction bases numbered 9, after V lost 0 bases and J lost 8 bases. The CDR3 DNA reads TGTGCCACCAGCAGAGATGAAGGGACAGGGGTCTGGGGCTACACCTTC. As protein: CATSRDEGTGVWGYTF.